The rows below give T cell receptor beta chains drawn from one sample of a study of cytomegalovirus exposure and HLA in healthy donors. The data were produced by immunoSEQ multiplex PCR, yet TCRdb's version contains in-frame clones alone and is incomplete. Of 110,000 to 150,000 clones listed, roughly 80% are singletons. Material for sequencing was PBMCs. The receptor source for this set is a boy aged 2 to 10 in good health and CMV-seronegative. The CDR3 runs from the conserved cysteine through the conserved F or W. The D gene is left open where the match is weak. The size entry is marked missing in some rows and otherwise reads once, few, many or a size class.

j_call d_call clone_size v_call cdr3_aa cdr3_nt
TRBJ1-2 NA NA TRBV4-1 CASSQDRGNYYGYTF TGCGCCAGCAGCCAAGATCGCGGTAACTACTATGGCTACACCTTC
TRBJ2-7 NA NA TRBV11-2 CASSLEGTYSSSYEQYF TGTGCCAGCAGCTTAGAAGGGACATACTCAAGCTCCTACGAGCAGTACTTC
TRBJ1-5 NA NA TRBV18 CASSPGGSQPQHF TGTGCCAGCTCACCGGGGGGGAGTCAGCCCCAGCATTTT
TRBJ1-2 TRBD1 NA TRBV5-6 CASSLNRQGAVYGYTF TGTGCCAGCAGCTTAAACCGACAGGGGGCGGTCTATGGCTACACCTTC
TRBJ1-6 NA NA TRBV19 CATTSWGRNNSPLHF TGTGCCACCACATCGTGGGGGCGGAATAATTCACCCCTCCACTTT
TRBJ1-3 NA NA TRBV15 CATGAAGTIYF TGTGCCACCGGCGCCGCGGGGACCATATATTTT
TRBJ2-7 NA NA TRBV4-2 CASSQGPTREQYF TGTGCCAGCAGCCAAGGGCCCACGCGGGAGCAGTACTTC
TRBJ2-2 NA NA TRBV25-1 CASSDIKQGNTGELFF TGTGCCAGCAGTGATATAAAACAGGGGAACACCGGGGAGCTGTTTTTT
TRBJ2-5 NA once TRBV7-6 CASSHHANDSQETQYF TGTGCCAGCAGCCACCACGCGAATGACAGTCAAGAGACCCAGTACTTC
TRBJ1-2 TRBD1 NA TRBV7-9 CASSPSLHTGGYGYTF TGTGCCAGCAGCCCCTCCCTTCATACAGGGGGCTATGGCTACACCTTC
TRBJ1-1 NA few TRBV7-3 CASSFQVNTEAFF TGTGCCAGCAGCTTCCAGGTGAACACTGAAGCTTTCTTT
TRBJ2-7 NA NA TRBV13 CASSEGNTAGRF TGTGCCAGCAGCGAAGGAAATACAGCGGGCAGATTC
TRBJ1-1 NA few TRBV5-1 CASSLEQALEAFF TGCGCCAGCAGCTTGGAACAGGCCCTTGAAGCTTTCTTT
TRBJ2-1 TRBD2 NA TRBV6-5 CASRATSARNEQFF TGTGCCAGCAGGGCGACTAGCGCCCGCAATGAGCAGTTCTTC
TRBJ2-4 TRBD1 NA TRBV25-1 CASSEGTGGTSKNIQYF TGTGCCAGCAGTGAAGGAACAGGGGGCACTTCCAAAAACATTCAGTACTTC
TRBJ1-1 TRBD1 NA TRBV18 CASSPTTEGGIEAFF TGTGCCAGCTCACCGACAACCGAAGGGGGCATTGAAGCTTTCTTT
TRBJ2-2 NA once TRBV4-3 CASSQEVRGGTGELFF TGCGCCAGCAGCCAAGAGGTCAGGGGTGGTACCGGGGAGCTGTTTTTT
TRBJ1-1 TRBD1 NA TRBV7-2 CASSLRRGGNTEAFF TGTGCCAGCAGCTTAAGGAGAGGGGGCAACACTGAAGCTTTCTTT
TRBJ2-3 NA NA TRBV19 CASSIWVSSDTDTQYF TGTGCCAGTAGTATTTGGGTTAGCTCAGACACAGATACGCAGTATTTT
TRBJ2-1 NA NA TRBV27 CASSLGANNEQFF TGTGCCAGCAGTTTGGGGGCGAACAATGAGCAGTTCTTC
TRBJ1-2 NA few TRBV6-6 CASRNWESIHYGYTF TGTGCCAGCAGGAATTGGGAGTCCATCCACTATGGCTACACCTTC
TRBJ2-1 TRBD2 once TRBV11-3 CASGPLAVYSNEQFF TGTGCCAGCGGGCCACTAGCGGTATATTCGAATGAGCAGTTCTTC
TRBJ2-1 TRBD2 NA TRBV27 CASSPYRSGGAIEQFF TGTGCCAGCAGTCCGTACCGCAGCGGGGGGGCTATTGAGCAGTTCTTC
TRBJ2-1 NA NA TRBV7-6 CASSSDSIVNEQFF TGTGCCAGCAGCTCGGACAGTATCGTCAATGAGCAGTTCTTC
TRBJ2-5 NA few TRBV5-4 CASSSQETQYF TGTGCCAGCAGCTCACAAGAGACCCAGTACTTC
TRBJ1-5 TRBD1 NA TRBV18 CASSPGQGAFGNQPQHF TGTGCCAGCTCACCCGGACAGGGGGCCTTCGGCAATCAGCCCCAGCATTTT
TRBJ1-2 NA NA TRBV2 CASSASGNYGYTF TGTGCCAGCAGTGCATCAGGGAACTATGGCTACACCTTC
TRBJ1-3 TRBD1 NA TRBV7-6 CASSRDRVGNTIYF TGTGCCAGCAGCCGGGACAGGGTGGGAAACACCATATATTTT
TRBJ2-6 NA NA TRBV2 CASSESEGSGANVLTF TGTGCCAGCAGTGAATCGGAGGGGTCGGGGGCCAACGTCCTGACTTTC
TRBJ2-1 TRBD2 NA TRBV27 CASSFGGSLYNEQFF TGTGCCAGCAGTTTTGGCGGGAGCCTCTACAATGAGCAGTTCTTC
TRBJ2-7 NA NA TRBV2 CASRDGGHNEQYF TGTGCCAGCAGGGACGGGGGTCATAACGAGCAGTACTTC
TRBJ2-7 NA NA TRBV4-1 CASSQDTPDSYEQYF TGCGCCAGCAGCCAAGATACCCCGGACAGCTACGAGCAGTACTTC
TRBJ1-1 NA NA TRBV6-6 CASSRTGNSEAFF TGTGCCAGCAGCCGTACAGGGAACTCAGAAGCTTTCTTT
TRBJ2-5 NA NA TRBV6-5 CASSYSVAQETQYF TGTGCCAGCAGTTACTCGGTAGCGCAGGAGACCCAGTACTTC
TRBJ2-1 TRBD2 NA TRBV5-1 CASSLAASGRAEQFF TGCGCCAGCAGCTTGGCGGCTAGCGGGAGGGCCGAGCAGTTCTTC
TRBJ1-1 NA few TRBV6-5 CASSYSRDLPEAFF TGTGCCAGCAGTTACTCGAGGGATCTCCCTGAAGCTTTCTTT
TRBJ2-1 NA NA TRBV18 CASSPPSRGVNEQFF TGTGCCAGCTCACCACCTTCCAGGGGAGTCAATGAGCAGTTCTTC
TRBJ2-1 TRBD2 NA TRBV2 CASSVTSGSHNEQFF TGTGCCAGCAGTGTAACTAGCGGGAGCCACAATGAGCAGTTCTTC
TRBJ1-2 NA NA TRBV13 CASSLIGGWGYTF TGTGCCAGCAGCTTAATAGGGGGTTGGGGCTACACCTTC
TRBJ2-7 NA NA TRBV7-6 CASSLAAQAPGYEQYF TGTGCCAGCAGCTTAGCGGCCCAAGCTCCGGGTTACGAGCAGTACTTC
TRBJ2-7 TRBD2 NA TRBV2 CASSDLAGLYEQYF TGTGCCAGCAGTGATTTAGCGGGACTCTACGAGCAGTACTTC
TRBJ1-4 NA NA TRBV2 CASSSDRGSEKLFF TGTGCCAGCAGCTCCGACCGGGGGAGTGAAAAACTGTTTTTT
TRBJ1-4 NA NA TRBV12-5 CASGPGYRDRSEKLFF TGTGCTAGTGGACCGGGATACAGGGATCGAAGTGAAAAACTGTTTTTT
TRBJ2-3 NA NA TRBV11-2 CASSLEFGRDVRDTDTQYF TGTGCCAGCAGCTTAGAATTTGGTAGGGATGTCAGGGACACAGATACGCAGTATTTT
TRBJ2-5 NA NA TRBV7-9 CASSPTSQGFQETQYF TGTGCCAGCAGCCCGACTTCTCAGGGCTTCCAAGAGACCCAGTACTTC
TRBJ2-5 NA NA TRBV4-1 CASSQTEYQETQYF TGCGCCAGCAGCCAGACAGAATACCAAGAGACCCAGTACTTC
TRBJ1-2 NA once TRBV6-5 CASSYSRAYGYTF TGTGCCAGCAGTTACTCGAGGGCCTATGGCTACACCTTC
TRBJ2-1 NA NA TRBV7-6 CASSSARFGEQFF TGTGCCAGCAGCTCGGCTAGGTTTGGTGAGCAGTTCTTC
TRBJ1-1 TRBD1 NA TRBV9 CASSEHRGITTEAFF TGTGCCAGCAGCGAACACAGGGGAATTACCACTGAAGCTTTCTTT
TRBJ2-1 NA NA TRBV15 CATSRDPGGETYNEQFF TGTGCCACCAGCAGAGATCCCGGCGGTGAGACCTACAATGAGCAGTTCTTC
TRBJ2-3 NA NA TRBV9 CASSPSSASATDTQYF TGTGCCAGCAGCCCCTCCTCGGCGAGCGCCACAGATACGCAGTATTTT
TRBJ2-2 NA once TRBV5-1 CASSKGQIANTGELFF TGCGCCAGCAGCAAAGGACAGATTGCGAACACCGGGGAGCTGTTTTTT
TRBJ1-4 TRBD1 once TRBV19 CASSPGQGLATNEKLFF TGTGCCAGTAGTCCGGGACAGGGGTTGGCAACTAATGAAAAACTGTTTTTT
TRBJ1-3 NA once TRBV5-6 CASSSRDSFGNTIYF TGTGCCAGCAGCTCGAGGGACTCGTTCGGAAACACCATATATTTT
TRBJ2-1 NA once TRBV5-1 CASSPQGSSYNEQFF TGCGCCAGCAGCCCACAGGGTAGCTCCTACAATGAGCAGTTCTTC
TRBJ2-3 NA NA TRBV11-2 CASSLARTIGGVSDTQYF TGTGCCAGCAGCTTGGCCCGGACTATCGGCGGGGTCTCAGATACGCAGTATTTT
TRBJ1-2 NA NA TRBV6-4 CASSKDSLIPVTYTF TGTGCCAGCAGTAAGGACAGCTTGATCCCCGTAACCTACACCTTC
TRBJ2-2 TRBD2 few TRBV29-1 CSVPALLAGVTGELFF TGCAGCGTTCCGGCCCTCCTAGCGGGGGTCACCGGGGAGCTGTTTTTT
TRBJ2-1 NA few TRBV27 CARIRDFLNEQFF TGTGCCAGAATACGGGACTTCCTAAATGAGCAGTTCTTC